This TCR beta chain was recovered during a study of blood T cell repertoires in COVID-19. The wider study: Collection of acute and convalescent COVID-19 samples took place in the United States, Italy and Spain. Nucleic acid was either cDNA or gDNA, and it came from T cells, B-cell-depleted T cells, or PBMCs.

Germline V CDR1 and CDR2: MDHEN, SYDVKM. V lost 6 bases and J lost 0, with 18 bases in between. The CDR3 has 17 amino acids. Per the authors' pipeline: Reference gene primer amplification in the assay estimated nucleated cell counts. Sequencing used immunoSEQ multiplex PCR; TCRdb keeps in-frame clones, though not all of them. The DNA gave D and trimming, while V, J and clone size come from that table. Of roughly 250,000 clones listed, 80% to 90% are singletons. Input material: peripheral blood. The origin of this receptor is a man aged 30-40 years with acute or convalescent COVID-19. The J gene is TRBJ1-5, the V gene TRBV28, with D maybe TRBD1 (6 bases). The CDR3 nucleotides read TGTGCCAGCAGCCTCCCCGCAGGGGCCTATAGCAATCAGCCCCAGCATTTT. Amino acid sequence: CASSLPAGAYSNQPQHF.